These 16 T cell receptor beta chains were sequenced from one sample in a study of OX40 agonist ivuxolimab in advanced cancers. Only in-frame clones appear in the TCRdb table, and some are missing; sequencing was by immunoSEQ multiplex PCR. The table shows tens of thousands of clones, with roughly 84% occurring only once. The source material was CD4+ or CD8+ T cells sorted from blood, sampled in a trial of the OX40 agonist ivuxolimab. Every receptor here comes from an adult with an advanced solid tumor such as melanoma, head and neck, liver or kidney cancer.

This chain connects TRBV10-3 to TRBJ1-2; D remains ambiguous. Between the trimmed V and J ends, which lost 2 bases and 7 bases, there was a span of 14 bases. Germline CDR1 is ENHRY and CDR2 is SYGVKD. The CDR3 runs 14 residues. CDR3 sequence reads: CAISEGEDVGGYTF. CDR3 in DNA: TGTGCCATCAGTGAGGGGGAGGATGTCGGTGGCTACACCTTC.

The chain employs TRBV25-1 and TRBJ1-6, with TRBD1 matching over 10 bases. V shed 4 bases and J 0 bases; nucleotides not matched to a gene: 0. This CDR3 is 16 amino acids long. Germline lookup yields CDR1 MGHDK and CDR2 SYGVNS. The CDR3 region is CASSGQGASYNSPLHF. The DNA for the CDR3 is TGTGCCAGCAGTGGACAGGGGGCCTCCTATAATTCACCCCTCCACTTT.

This clone was observed a handful of times. V usage is TRBV29-1 and J usage is TRBJ1-2, with 9 positions matching TRBD1. This CDR3 region has 14 residues. The trim removed 6 bases at V and 0 bases at J, leaving 5 bases unmatched. CDR1 SQVTM and CDR2 ANQGSEA come from the germline V gene. CDR3 in DNA: TGCAGCGTAGAGGGACAGGGAACTAACTATGGCTACACCTTC. Its protein is CSVEGQGTNYGYTF.

The chain has TRBV13 and TRBJ2-1, with 7 bases aligning to TRBD2. This CDR3 is 15 amino acids long. V dropped 3 bases and J dropped 5; count of bases not matched to a gene: 7. In germline, CDR1 is PRHDT, CDR2 FYEKMQ (reference sequence). The CDR3 DNA sequence: TGTGCCAGCAGCTTTTCCCGGGACTATAACAATGAGCAGTTCTTC. Translation gives CASSFSRDYNNEQFF.

This chain uses TRBV27 with TRBJ1-1; 9 bases are shared with TRBD1. This CDR3 is 14 amino acids long. Germline-derived CDR1 and CDR2 are MNHEY and SMNVEV (reference sequence). Trimming at V came to 4 bases and at J to 0 bases, leaving 0 bases not matched to a gene. CDR3 in DNA: TGTGCCAGCAGTTGGGACAGGGTGAACACTGAAGCTTTCTTT. It codes for CASSWDRVNTEAFF.

Here the CDR3 DNA reads TGCGCCAGCAGCTCAAGACAGGGGGCGATGACCTATGGCTACACCTTC. Translation: CASSSRQGAMTYGYTF. The chain has TRBV5-1 and TRBJ1-2, with TRBD1 identical over 10 bases. The CDR3 has 16 amino acids. Germline V CDR1 and CDR2: SGHRS, YFSETQ. Losses at the gene ends were 3 bases for V and 4 bases for J; bases not matched to a gene: 9. Supplemented by reference TRBV5-1 and TRBJ1-2, the full variable domain reads KAGVTQTPRYLIKTRGQQVTLSCSPISGHRSVSWYQQTPGQGLQFLFEYFSETQRNKGNFPGRFSGRQFSNSRSEMNVSTLELGDSALYLCASSSRQGAMTYGYTFGSGTRLTVV.

This chain joins TRBV6-1 and TRBJ2-5; 15 nucleotides line up with TRBD2. Unmatched junction bases numbered 11, after V lost 2 bases and J lost 4 bases. The germline gives CDR1 MNHNS, CDR2 SASEGT. The CDR3 length is 19 residues. The CDR3 nucleotides are TGTGCCAGCAGTGAAAAGGGGACTAGCGGGGGGCTACTCAGAGAGACCCAGTACTTC. As protein: CASSEKGTSGGLLRETQYF.

The chain carries TRBV30 and TRBJ1-5; D uncertain. V was shortened by 2 bases and J by 5 bases, with 13 bases between the two germline ends. The germline CDR1 and CDR2 sequences are GTSNPN and SVGIG (reference sequence). The CDR3 is 14 residues long. The CDR3 reads CAWSRPGLDQPQHF. Here the CDR3 DNA reads TGTGCCTGGAGTCGGCCCGGGCTCGATCAGCCCCAGCATTTT.

The rearrangement joins TRBV7-2 to TRBJ2-5; 9 bases line up with TRBD2. The CDR3 is made up of 14 amino acids. Losses at the gene ends were 5 bases for V and 5 bases for J; bases not matched to a gene: 6. Germline loops: CDR1 SGHTA, CDR2 FQGNSA. Here the CDR3 DNA reads TGTGCCAGCAGCCTGACTAGCGGTGGGGAGACCCAGTACTTC. As protein: CASSLTSGGETQYF.

The chain couples TRBV11-2 to TRBJ2-7; D gene unclear. Germline values: CDR1 SGHAT, CDR2 FQNNGV. The CDR3 contains 11 residues. V lost 5 bases to trimming and J lost 5 bases, with 7 bases between them. The CDR3 here is CASSPLNEQYF. The CDR3 region has the DNA TGTGCCAGCAGCCCCCTGAACGAGCAGTACTTC. Combining the CDR3 with reference TRBV11-2 and TRBJ2-7 gives the whole variable domain EAGVAQSPRYKIIEKRQSVAFWCNPISGHATLYWYQQILGQGPKLLIQFQNNGVVDDSQLPKDRFSAERLKGVDSTLKIQPAKLEDSAVYLCASSPLNEQYFGPGTRLTVT.

This chain links TRBV19 with TRBJ2-7, with no clear D. This CDR3 is 15 amino acids long. Per germline, CDR1 LNHDA and CDR2 SQIVND (reference sequence). V lost 6 bases to trimming and J lost 5 bases, with 20 bases between them. CDR3 in amino acids: CASSKPGFQGDEQYF. CDR3 DNA sequence: TGTGCCAGTAGCAAACCCGGGTTTCAAGGTGACGAGCAGTACTTC.

This sequence joins TRBV30 and TRBJ2-5; D may be TRBD1 or TRBD2 (5 bases each). The length of the CDR3 is 13 residues. CDR1 is GTSNPN, CDR2 SVGIG, per germline (reference sequence). Trimming shortened V by 3 bases and J by 5 bases, and 13 bases separated the two germline ends. The CDR3 sequence: CAWRRSGTETQYF. The CDR3 DNA reads TGTGCCTGGAGGCGCTCAGGGACGGAGACCCAGTACTTC.

The genes are TRBV6-5 and TRBJ2-2; 7 bases align to TRBD2. The J segment lost 7 bases and the V segment lost 6 bases, leaving 11 bases of the junction unmatched. The CDR3 spans 15 residues. Germline V gene sequence: CDR1 MNHEY, CDR2 SVGAGI. The DNA of the CDR3 is TGTGCCAGCAGATACAAACCGCGGGGGAACGGGGAGCTGTTTTTT. Protein sequence: CASRYKPRGNGELFF.

The chain links TRBV5-1 to TRBJ2-5; TRBD1 aligns across 9 bases. The tail of the sequence fits TRBJ2-7 better, so the J call may be wrong. This CDR3 spans 15 amino acids. CDR1 and CDR2 (germline): SGHRS, YFSETQ. In DNA, the CDR3 is TGCGCCAGCAGGAACCGGGACAGGGTCCCCTACGAGCAGTACTTC. Its translation: CASRNRDRVPYEQYF.

V usage is TRBV7-9 and J usage is TRBJ1-1; possible D gene TRBD1, 5 bases. V lost 5 bases and J lost 3, with 16 bases in between. The CDR3 consists of 15 residues. Germline CDR1 and CDR2: SEHNR and FQNEAQ (reference sequence). In nucleotides, the CDR3 is TGTGCCAGCAGCGATGGAACAGGCGATGACACTGAAGCTTTCTTT. This codes for CASSDGTGDDTEAFF.

The V gene is TRBV6-1, the J gene TRBJ2-3; 10 bases match TRBD2. The ends lost 0 bases at V and 2 bases at J; junction bases unmatched: 5. Per germline, CDR1 MNHNS and CDR2 SASEGT. The CDR3 sequence is 17 residues long. CDR3 amino acids: CASSEAAAGGTTDTQYF. The DNA of the CDR3 is TGTGCCAGCAGTGAAGCGGCAGCGGGGGGGACCACAGATACGCAGTATTTT.